This TCR beta chain was sequenced during a study of neurological immune-mediated disorders. MiXCR, run by TCRdb on the 5' RACE reads, gives a single entry per CDR3 protein. The table records about 59,000 distinct CDR3 sequences, roughly 12% of them present only once. V was cut by 1 base and J by 5 bases, with 4 bases left in between. Germline V gives CDR1 LGHDT, CDR2 YNNKEL (reference sequence). This CDR3 spans 12 amino acids. This clonotype was observed at least ten times. The sequence was obtained from an older woman with HTLV-1-associated myelopathy (HAM/TSP). Sequencing was done on a sample of PBMCs. V gene TRBV3-1 combines with J gene TRBJ2-3; D call uncertain. CDR3 sequence reads: CASSQVGDTQYF. Here the CDR3 DNA reads TGTGCCAGCAGCCAAGTTGGAGATACGCAGTATTTT.